This TCR beta chain was identified in a study of cytomegalovirus exposure and HLA in healthy donors. Study results and limitations: Roughly even sequencing depth across donors was the assumption behind the presence/absence analyses. Rare TCR sequences dominated, though some public TCRs recurred in many donors. In a later analysis, a missense DCLRE1C variant was linked to TCR beta V- and J-gene trimming.

Looked up from germline, CDR1 is MNHEY and CDR2 is SVGAGI. V shed 6 bases and J shed 1 base, with 10 bases lying between them. The CDR3 spans 14 residues. In the case of this clone: Its target is not known.

13 Jbeta primers and 60 Vbeta primers were used for the PCR. TCRdb's table, derived via immunoSEQ multiplex PCR, lists solely in-frame clones and lacks some. The sample records some 180,000 clones, 82% being singletons. The clonotype originates from a man between 40 and 49 years old in good health and CMV-seronegative. The chain carries TRBV6-5 and TRBJ2-1; possibly TRBD1 for D (5 bases). Material: PBMCs. The CDR3 reads CASREDSSYNEQFF. CDR3 nucleotide sequence: TGTGCCAGCAGAGAAGACAGTTCCTACAATGAGCAGTTCTTC.